This record looks at one TCR beta chain sequence and its context. Its antigen remains unknown. Germline CDR1 DFQATT, CDR2 SNEGSKA (reference sequence). V was cut by 3 bases and J by 2 bases, with 10 bases left in between. This CDR3 spans 14 amino acids. A unique molecular identifier was carried by every single TCR cDNA molecule. One entry per CDR3 protein results from TCRdb running MiXCR on the 5' RACE reads. Of about 92,000 distinct CDR3 sequences listed, approximately 12% were seen once; the top ten hold 35% to 45%. The data derive from a study of spatial heterogeneity in lung cancer. Looking at the study overall: Fewer alpha-chain than beta-chain sequences were consistently detected. Notes on the study in general: The study found ubiquitous expanded tumor TCRs in blood more at resection than follow-up.

Time point denoted: sample taken at primary tumor resection. Whole RNA was taken from tumor, nontumor lung or frozen PBMC; it was then sequenced unsorted. The donors were about 67 patients with non-small cell lung cancer that was early-stage and untreated. This sequence originates from a male donor with early-stage non-small cell lung cancer. The chain joins TRBV20-1 to TRBJ2-2; D gene ambiguous. Sample: PBMCs, taken at surgery. The DNA of the CDR3 is TGCAGTGCTAGTTCTCCACAAAACACCGGGGAGCTGTTTTTT. Translated: CSASSPQNTGELFF.